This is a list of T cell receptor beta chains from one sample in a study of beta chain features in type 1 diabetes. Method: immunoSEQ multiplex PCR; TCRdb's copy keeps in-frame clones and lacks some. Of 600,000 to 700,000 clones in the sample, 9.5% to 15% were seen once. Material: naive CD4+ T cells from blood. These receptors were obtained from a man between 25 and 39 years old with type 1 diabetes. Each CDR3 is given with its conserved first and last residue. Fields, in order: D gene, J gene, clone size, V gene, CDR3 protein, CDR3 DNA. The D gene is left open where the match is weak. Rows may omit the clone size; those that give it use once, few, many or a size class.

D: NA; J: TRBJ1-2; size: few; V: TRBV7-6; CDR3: CASSLEPSNYGYTF; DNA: TGTGCCAGCAGCTTAGAACCTTCTAACTATGGCTACACCTTC
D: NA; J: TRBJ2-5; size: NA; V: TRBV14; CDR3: CASSQAGAQETQYF; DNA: TGTGCCAGCAGCCAAGCGGGGGCCCAAGAGACCCAGTACTTC
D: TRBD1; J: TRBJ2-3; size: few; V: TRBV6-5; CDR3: CASWGTGSTDTQYF; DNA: TGTGCCAGCTGGGGGACAGGGAGCACAGATACGCAGTATTTT
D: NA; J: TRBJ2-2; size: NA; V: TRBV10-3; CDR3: CAISPTVNTGELFF; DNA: TGTGCCATCAGCCCGACGGTGAACACCGGGGAGCTGTTTTTT
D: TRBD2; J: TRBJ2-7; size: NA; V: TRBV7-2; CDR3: CASSLLAGASYEQYF; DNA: TGTGCCAGCAGCTTGCTAGCGGGGGCCTCCTACGAGCAGTACTTC
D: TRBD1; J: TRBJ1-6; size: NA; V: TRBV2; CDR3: CASTKTGLDGYSPLHF; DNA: TGTGCCAGCACTAAGACAGGGCTAGACGGGTATTCACCCCTCCACTTT
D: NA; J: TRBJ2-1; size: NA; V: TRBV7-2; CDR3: CASSFRAPNEQFF; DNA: TGTGCCAGCAGCTTCCGGGCCCCTAATGAGCAGTTCTTC
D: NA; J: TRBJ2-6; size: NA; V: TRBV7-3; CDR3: CASSLGPASGANVLTF; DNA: TGTGCCAGCAGCTTAGGACCAGCTTCTGGGGCCAACGTCCTGACTTTC
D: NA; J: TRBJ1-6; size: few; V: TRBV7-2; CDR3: CASSLTGGDSPLHF; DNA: TGTGCCAGCAGCTTGACGGGAGGAGATTCACCCCTCCACTTT
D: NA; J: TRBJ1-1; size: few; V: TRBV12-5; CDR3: CASGSGQSEAFF; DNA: TGTGCTAGTGGCTCAGGACAGTCTGAAGCTTTCTTT
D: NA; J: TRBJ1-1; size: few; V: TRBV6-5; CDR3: CASSYSRWQGGEAFF; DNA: TGTGCCAGCAGTTACTCGAGATGGCAGGGCGGTGAAGCTTTCTTT
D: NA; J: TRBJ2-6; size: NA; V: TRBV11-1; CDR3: CASQFSGANVLTF; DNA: TGTGCCAGCCAGTTCTCTGGGGCCAACGTCCTGACTTTC
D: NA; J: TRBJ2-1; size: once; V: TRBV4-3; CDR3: CASSQDLLASYNEQFF; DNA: TGCGCCAGCAGCCAAGATCTCTTAGCTTCCTACAATGAGCAGTTCTTC
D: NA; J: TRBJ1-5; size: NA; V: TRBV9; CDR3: CASSVQGFGQPQHF; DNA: TGTGCCAGCAGCGTGCAGGGTTTCGGTCAGCCCCAGCATTTT
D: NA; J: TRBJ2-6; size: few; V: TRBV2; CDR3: CASSEAGAGANVLTF; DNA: TGTGCCAGCAGTGAAGCGGGAGCTGGGGCCAACGTCCTGACTTTC
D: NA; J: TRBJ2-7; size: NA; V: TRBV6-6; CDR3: CASSTRPTDGEQYF; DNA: TGTGCCAGCAGTACTCGGCCCACCGATGGGGAGCAGTACTTC
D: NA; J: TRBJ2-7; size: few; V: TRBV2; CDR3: CAGSLAQSSYEQYF; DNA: TGTGCCGGTTCTCTAGCGCAAAGCTCCTACGAGCAGTACTTC
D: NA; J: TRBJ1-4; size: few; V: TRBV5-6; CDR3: CASSLGDGSEKLFF; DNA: TGTGCCAGCAGCTTGGGGGATGGAAGTGAAAAACTGTTTTTT
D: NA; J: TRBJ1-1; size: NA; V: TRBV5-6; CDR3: CASSSNSEAFF; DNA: TGTGCCAGCAGCTCCAACAGTGAAGCTTTCTTT
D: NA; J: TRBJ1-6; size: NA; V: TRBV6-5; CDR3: CASFGNGSPLHF; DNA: TGTGCCAGCTTTGGCAATGGATCACCCCTCCACTTT
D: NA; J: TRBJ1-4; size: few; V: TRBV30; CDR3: CAWQQMAEKLFF; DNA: TGTGCCTGGCAGCAGATGGCGGAAAAACTGTTTTTT
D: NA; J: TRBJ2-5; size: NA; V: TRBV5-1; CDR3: CASSLDQETQYF; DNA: TGCGCCAGCAGCTTGGATCAAGAGACCCAGTACTTC
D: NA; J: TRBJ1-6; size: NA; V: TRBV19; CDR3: CASSTAASADNSPLHF; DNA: TGTGCCAGTAGTACCGCTGCCTCTGCGGACAATTCACCCCTCCACTTT
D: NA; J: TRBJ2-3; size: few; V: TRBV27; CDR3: CASSSSDTQYF; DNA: TGTGCCAGCAGCAGTTCGGATACGCAGTATTTT
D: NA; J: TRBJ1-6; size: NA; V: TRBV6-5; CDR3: CASSYGPGWNSPLHF; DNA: TGTGCCAGCAGTTACGGTCCAGGGTGGAATTCACCCCTCCACTTT
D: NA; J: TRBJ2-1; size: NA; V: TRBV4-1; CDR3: CASSQKGGVYNEQFF; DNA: TGCGCCAGCAGCCAAAAGGGCGGGGTCTACAATGAGCAGTTCTTC
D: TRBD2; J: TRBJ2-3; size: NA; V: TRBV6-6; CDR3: CATWRGDTDTQYF; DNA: TGTGCCACTTGGCGGGGGGACACAGATACGCAGTATTTT
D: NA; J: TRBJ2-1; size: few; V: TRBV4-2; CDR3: CASSQDVPSRQYNEQFF; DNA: TGTGCCAGCAGCCAAGATGTCCCCTCGCGTCAATACAATGAGCAGTTCTTC
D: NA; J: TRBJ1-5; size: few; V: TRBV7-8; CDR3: CASSPPGGGNQPQHF; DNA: TGTGCCAGCAGCCCCCCCGGGGGTGGCAATCAGCCCCAGCATTTT
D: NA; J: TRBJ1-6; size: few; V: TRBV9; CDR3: CASSVATVSSYNSPLHF; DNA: TGTGCCAGCAGCGTAGCCACAGTAAGCTCCTATAATTCACCCCTCCACTTT
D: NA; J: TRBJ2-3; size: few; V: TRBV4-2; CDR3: CASSHNGPFNTDTQYF; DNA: TGTGCCAGCAGCCACAACGGACCTTTCAACACAGATACGCAGTATTTT
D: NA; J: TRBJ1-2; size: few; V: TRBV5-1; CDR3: CASSLADNYGYTF; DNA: TGCGCCAGCAGCTTGGCGGACAACTATGGCTACACCTTC
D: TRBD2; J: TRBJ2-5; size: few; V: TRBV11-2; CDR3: CASSSLAGYQETQYF; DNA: TGTGCCAGCAGCTCACTAGCGGGGTACCAAGAGACCCAGTACTTC
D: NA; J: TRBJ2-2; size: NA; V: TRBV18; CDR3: CASSPRTENTGELFF; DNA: TGTGCCAGCTCACCCCGGACAGAGAACACCGGGGAGCTGTTTTTT
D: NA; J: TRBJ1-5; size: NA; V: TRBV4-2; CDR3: CASSQDRGRGQGQPQHF; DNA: TGTGCCAGCAGCCAAGATAGGGGAAGGGGTCAGGGGCAGCCCCAGCATTTT
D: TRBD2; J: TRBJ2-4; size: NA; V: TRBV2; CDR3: CASSGGATKNIQYF; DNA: TGTGCCAGCAGCGGGGGGGCGACCAAAAACATTCAGTACTTC
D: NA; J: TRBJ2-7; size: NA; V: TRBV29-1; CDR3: CSASWRYSSSYEQYF; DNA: TGCAGCGCCTCGTGGAGATACTCGAGCTCCTACGAGCAGTACTTC
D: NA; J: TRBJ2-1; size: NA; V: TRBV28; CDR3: CASRYLQGPYNEQFF; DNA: TGTGCCAGCAGATACCTTCAGGGGCCTTACAATGAGCAGTTCTTC
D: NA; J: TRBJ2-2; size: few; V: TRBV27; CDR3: CASTLGPTWTGELFF; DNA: TGTGCCAGCACCCTAGGTCCCACATGGACCGGGGAGCTGTTTTTT
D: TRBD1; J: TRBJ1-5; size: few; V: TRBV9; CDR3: CASSVVTRGQGAVSNQPQHF; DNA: TGTGCCAGCAGCGTAGTAACAAGGGGACAGGGGGCTGTTAGCAATCAGCCCCAGCATTTT
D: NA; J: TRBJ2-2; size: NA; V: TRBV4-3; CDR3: CASSQIQGSRLARNTGELFF; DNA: TGCGCCAGCAGCCAGATTCAGGGATCGCGTCTCGCGCGGAACACCGGGGAGCTGTTTTTT
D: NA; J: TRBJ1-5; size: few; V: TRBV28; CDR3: CATMRVQPQHF; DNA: TGTGCCACCATGAGGGTCCAGCCCCAGCATTTT
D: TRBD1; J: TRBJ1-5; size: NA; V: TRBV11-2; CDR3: CASSVDRGSQPQHF; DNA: TGTGCCAGCAGCGTAGACAGGGGGAGTCAGCCCCAGCATTTT
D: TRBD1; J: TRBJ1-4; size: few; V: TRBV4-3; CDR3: CASSQVGQGFKGEKLFF; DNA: TGCGCCAGCAGCCAAGTTGGACAGGGTTTCAAAGGTGAAAAACTGTTTTTT
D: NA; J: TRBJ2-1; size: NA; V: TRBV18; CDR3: CASSRSRTEYNEQFF; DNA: TGTGCCAGCTCACGTTCGAGGACAGAGTACAATGAGCAGTTCTTC
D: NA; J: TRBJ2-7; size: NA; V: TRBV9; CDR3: CASSVDFGVYEQYF; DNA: TGTGCCAGCAGCGTAGATTTTGGGGTCTACGAGCAGTACTTC
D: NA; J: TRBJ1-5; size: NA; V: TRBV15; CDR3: CATSREGGRNNQPQHF; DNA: TGTGCCACCAGCAGAGAGGGGGGACGGAACAATCAGCCCCAGCATTTT
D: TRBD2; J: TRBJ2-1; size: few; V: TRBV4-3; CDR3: CASSQVAGVYNEQFF; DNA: TGCGCCAGCAGCCAAGTAGCGGGGGTATACAATGAGCAGTTCTTC
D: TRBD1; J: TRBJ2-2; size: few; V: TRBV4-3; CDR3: CASSQQGADTGELFF; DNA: TGCGCCAGCAGCCAACAGGGGGCGGACACCGGGGAGCTGTTTTTT
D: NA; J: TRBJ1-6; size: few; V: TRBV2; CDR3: CASSGAGSPLHF; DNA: TGTGCCAGCAGTGGGGCCGGTTCACCCCTCCACTTT
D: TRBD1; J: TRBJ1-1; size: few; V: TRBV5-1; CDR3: CASSLGGTENTEAFF; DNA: TGCGCCAGCAGCTTGGGCGGGACAGAGAACACTGAAGCTTTCTTT
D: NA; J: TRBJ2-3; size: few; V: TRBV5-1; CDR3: CASTPEGTDTQYF; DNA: TGCGCCAGCACCCCCGAGGGCACAGATACGCAGTATTTT
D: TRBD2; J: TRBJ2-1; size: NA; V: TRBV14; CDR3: CASSGASGGANEQFF; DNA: TGTGCCAGCAGCGGAGCTAGCGGGGGGGCCAATGAGCAGTTCTTC